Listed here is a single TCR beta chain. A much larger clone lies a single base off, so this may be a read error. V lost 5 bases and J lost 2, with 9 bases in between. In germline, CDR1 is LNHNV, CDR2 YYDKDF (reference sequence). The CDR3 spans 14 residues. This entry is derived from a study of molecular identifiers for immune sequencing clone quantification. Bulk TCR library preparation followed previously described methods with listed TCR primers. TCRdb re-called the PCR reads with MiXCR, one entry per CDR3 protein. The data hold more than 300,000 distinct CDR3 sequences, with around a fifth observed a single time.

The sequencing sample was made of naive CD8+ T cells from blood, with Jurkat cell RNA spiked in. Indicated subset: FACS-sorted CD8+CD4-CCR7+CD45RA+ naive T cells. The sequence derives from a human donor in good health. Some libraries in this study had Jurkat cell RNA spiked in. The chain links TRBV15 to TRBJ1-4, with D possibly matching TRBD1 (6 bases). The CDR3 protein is CATSGGGTNEKLFF. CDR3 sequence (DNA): TGTGCCACCAGCGGGGGGGGCACTAATGAAAAACTGTTTTTT.